The TCR beta chain described here comes from a study of T cells in Graves' hyperthyroidism and ophthalmopathy. Looking at the study overall: Peripheral blood was obtained at initial diagnosis, preceding any treatment.

The TCR beta CDR3 regions underwent amplification using RNA transcripts as the source. First-round RT-PCR targeting the TCR CDR3 was performed with the HTBI primer set. TCRdb itself ran the multiplex PCR reads through MiXCR, one entry per CDR3 protein. The top ten hold 11% of the sample, which has roughly 520,000 distinct CDR3 sequences, around a quarter seen once. A note on this clonotype: What it binds is not known.

The CDR3 extends over 17 amino acids. The germline V gene has CDR1 SGHAT and CDR2 FQDESV (reference sequence). J gave up 6 bases and V 0 bases, and 12 bases lay outside the gene matches. General observations from the study: From stable hyperthyroidism, ophthalmopathy was set apart by a 13 V-J model.

The chain combines TRBV11-1 with TRBJ2-7, with 9 bases lining up with TRBD2. Sequencing was performed on blood. This receptor was identified in a woman in her thirties with Graves' ophthalmopathy. The DNA of the CDR3 is TGTGCCAGCAGCTTAGCCTACTTAGCGGGAGTGGGATCCGAGCAGTACTTC. Its translation is CASSLAYLAGVGSEQYF.